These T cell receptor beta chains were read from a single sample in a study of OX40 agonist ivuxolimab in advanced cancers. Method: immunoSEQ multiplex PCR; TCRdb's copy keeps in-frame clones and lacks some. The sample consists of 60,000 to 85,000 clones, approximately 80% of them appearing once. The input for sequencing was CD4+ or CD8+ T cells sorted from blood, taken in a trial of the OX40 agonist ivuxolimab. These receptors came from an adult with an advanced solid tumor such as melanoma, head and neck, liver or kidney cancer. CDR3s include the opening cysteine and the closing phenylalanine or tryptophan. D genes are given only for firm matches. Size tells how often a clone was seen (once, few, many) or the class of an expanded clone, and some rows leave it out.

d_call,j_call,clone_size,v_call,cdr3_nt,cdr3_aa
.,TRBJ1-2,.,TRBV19,TGTGCCAGTAGTATTGGGGAGTCCTATGGCTACACCTTC,CASSIGESYGYTF
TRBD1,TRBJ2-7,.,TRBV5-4,TGTGCCAGCAGCTCCAAAACCGGGACAGGGGACCACGAGCAGTACTTC,CASSSKTGTGDHEQYF
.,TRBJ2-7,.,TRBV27,TGTGCCACTTACCCAGGTAGCGAGCAGTACTTC,CATYPGSEQYF
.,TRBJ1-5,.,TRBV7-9,TGTGCCAGCAGCTTAAATAATCAGCCCCAGCATTTT,CASSLNNQPQHF
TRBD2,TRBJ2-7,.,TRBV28,TGTGCCAGCAGGTGGACTAGCGGGGGATACGAGCAGTACTTC,CASRWTSGGYEQYF
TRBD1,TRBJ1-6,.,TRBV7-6,TGTGCCAGCCGGGTCGACAGGGGAAATTCACCCCTCCACTTT,CASRVDRGNSPLHF
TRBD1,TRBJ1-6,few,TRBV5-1,TGCGCCAGCAAGGGGGCAGGGGGGAACTATAATTCACCCCTCCACTTT,CASKGAGGNYNSPLHF
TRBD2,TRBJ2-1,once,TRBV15,TGTGCCACCAGCAGACTGGGGACTAGCCATGAGCAGTTCTTC,CATSRLGTSHEQFF
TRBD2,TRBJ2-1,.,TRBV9,TGTGCCAGCAGCTCGGGACTAGCGGGGACGGGATGGTACAATGAGCAGTTCTTC,CASSSGLAGTGWYNEQFF
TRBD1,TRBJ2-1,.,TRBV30,TGTGCCTGGAATCGACAGGGTATCGATGAGCAGTTCTTC,CAWNRQGIDEQFF
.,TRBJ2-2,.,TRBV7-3,TGTGCCAGCAGCTTAAATTTCGGTCGTATCACCGGGGAGCTGTTTTTT,CASSLNFGRITGELFF
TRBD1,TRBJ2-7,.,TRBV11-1,TGTGCCAGCAGCTTAGCGGGACAGTCCTACGAGCAGTACTTC,CASSLAGQSYEQYF
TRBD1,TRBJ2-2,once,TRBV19,TGTGCCAGTAGTACACCGGGACAGGGGGCCGGGGAGCTGTTTTTT,CASSTPGQGAGELFF
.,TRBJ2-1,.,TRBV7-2,TGTGCCAGCAGCCCACTACCCAACCTAGAGAGGACACGGATGAATGAGCAGTTCTTC,CASSPLPNLERTRMNEQFF
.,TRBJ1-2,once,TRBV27,TGTGCCAGCAAAGGGGGGGGGAGGGGCTACACCTTC,CASKGGGRGYTF
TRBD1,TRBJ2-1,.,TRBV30,TGTGCCTGGAGCAAGCGGGACAGGGGGCACAATGAGCAGTTCTTC,CAWSKRDRGHNEQFF
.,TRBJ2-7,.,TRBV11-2,TGTGCCAGCAGCTTAGAGGCATTGGAAAGCTACGAGCAGTACTTC,CASSLEALESYEQYF
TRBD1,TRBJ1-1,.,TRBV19,TGTGCCAGTAGTCAGGGGGCAAGGGGAAACACTGAAGCTTTCTTT,CASSQGARGNTEAFF
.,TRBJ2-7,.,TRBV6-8,TGTGCCAGCAGCTTACTTTGGCAGGGCAACGAGCAGTACTTC,CASSLLWQGNEQYF
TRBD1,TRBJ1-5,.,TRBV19,TGTGCCAGTAAAGGTAACAGGGGCCCCCTTCAGCCCCAGCATTTT,CASKGNRGPLQPQHF
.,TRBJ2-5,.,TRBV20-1,TGCAGTGTTCGACTCCAAGAGACCCAGTACTTC,CSVRLQETQYF
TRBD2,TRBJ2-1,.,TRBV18,TGTGCCAGCTCACCACCGGGCGGGGGGATCTACAATGAGCAGTTCTTC,CASSPPGGGIYNEQFF
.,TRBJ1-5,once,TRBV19,TGTGCCAGTACGAGCAGGAGCAATCAGCCCCAGCATTTT,CASTSRSNQPQHF
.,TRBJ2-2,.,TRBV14,TGTGCCAGCAGCCAACTCCGGGCGAGGACCGGGGAGCTGTTTTTT,CASSQLRARTGELFF
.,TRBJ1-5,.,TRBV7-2,TGTGCCAGCAGCTTAGCCGGGGATAACAATCAGCCCCAGCATTTT,CASSLAGDNNQPQHF
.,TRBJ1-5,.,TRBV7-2,TGTGCCAGCAGCTTTCGGTCGGGCCCGAATCAGCCCCAGCATTTT,CASSFRSGPNQPQHF
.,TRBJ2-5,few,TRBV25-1,TGTGCCAGCAGTGAGCGTGGAGCGGGCCAAGAGACCCAGTACTTC,CASSERGAGQETQYF
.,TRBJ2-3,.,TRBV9,TGTGCCAGCAGCGTAGCTGGGGGGAGTACGCAGTATTTT,CASSVAGGSTQYF
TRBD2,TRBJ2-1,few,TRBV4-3,TGCGCCAGCAGCCAAACGGGACTAGCGAGGGAGCAGTTCTTC,CASSQTGLAREQFF
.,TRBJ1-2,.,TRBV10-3,TGTGCCATCGCTCAGGGGCCCTTTGGCTACACCTTC,CAIAQGPFGYTF
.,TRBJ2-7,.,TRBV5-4,TGTGCCAGCAGCTTGGACAGGGACCACCCCCGGCAGTACTTC,CASSLDRDHPRQYF
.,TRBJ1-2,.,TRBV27,TGTGCCAGCAGTTTGGGCCGAACGGGAAAGCTTCTCTATGGCTACACCTTC,CASSLGRTGKLLYGYTF
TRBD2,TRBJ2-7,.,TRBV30,TGTGCCTGGAGTCGGGGCGCGGGAGGCCACATCGAGCAGTACTTC,CAWSRGAGGHIEQYF
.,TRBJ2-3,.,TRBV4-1,TGCGCCAGCAGCCGAGGGTTTGGGGGGCTAAGCACAGATACGCAGTATTTT,CASSRGFGGLSTDTQYF
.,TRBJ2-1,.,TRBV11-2,TGTGCCAGCAGCTTACAGGGTTCCTACTACAATGAGCAGTTCTTC,CASSLQGSYYNEQFF
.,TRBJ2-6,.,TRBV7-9,TGTGCCAGCACCGTACAGAGAAGCTCTGGGGCCAACGTCCTGACTTTC,CASTVQRSSGANVLTF
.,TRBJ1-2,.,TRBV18,TGTGCCAGCTCACCACTACAGGGTTTAGACTATGGCTACACCTTC,CASSPLQGLDYGYTF
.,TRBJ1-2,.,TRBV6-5,TGTGCCAGCAGTTATATGGCGGCTAACTATGGCTACACCTTC,CASSYMAANYGYTF
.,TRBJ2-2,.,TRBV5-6,TGTGCCAGCAGCTCTGTCGAGGGGGTATCCGGGGAGCTGTTTTTT,CASSSVEGVSGELFF
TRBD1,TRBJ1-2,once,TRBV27,TGTGCCAGCAGCCTGGGTCCCAGGGGGGTGAGTGGCTACACCTTC,CASSLGPRGVSGYTF
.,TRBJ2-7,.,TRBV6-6,TGTGCCAGCAGTTACTCGGAACACTCCTACGAGCAGTACTTC,CASSYSEHSYEQYF
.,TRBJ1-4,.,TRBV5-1,TGCGCCAGCAGCCCGACGACACACAAAACTGAAAAACTGTTTTTT,CASSPTTHKTEKLFF
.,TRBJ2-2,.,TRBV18,TGTGCCAGCTCACAACACCCCCCCAACACCGGGGAGCTGTTTTTT,CASSQHPPNTGELFF
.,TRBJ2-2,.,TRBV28,TGTGCCAGCAGTTTACTTAGGGTGACCGGGGAGCTGTTTTTT,CASSLLRVTGELFF
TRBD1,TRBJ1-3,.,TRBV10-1,TGCGCCAGCAGTGAGTCTAGGGGGACAGGCCCGGGCTCTGGAAACACCATATATTTT,CASSESRGTGPGSGNTIYF
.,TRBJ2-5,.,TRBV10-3,TGTGCCATCAGTGAGTTCCAGCAAGAGACCCAGTACTTC,CAISEFQQETQYF
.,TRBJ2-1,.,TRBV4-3,TGCGCCAGCAGCCAAGAGAGATTGTCCTACAATGAGCAGTTCTTC,CASSQERLSYNEQFF
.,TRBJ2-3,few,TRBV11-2,TGTGCCAGCAGCTCCAGGGGCGCGAGGGATACGCAGTATTTT,CASSSRGARDTQYF
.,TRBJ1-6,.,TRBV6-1,TGTGCCAGCAGGGCGGGAAGCTCCTATAATTCACCCCTCCACTTT,CASRAGSSYNSPLHF